These T cell receptor beta chains were read from a single sample in a study of blood T cells in healthy people across ages. Each CDR3 protein is one row after TCRdb ran MiXCR on the 5' RACE reads. The sample lists some 900,000 distinct CDR3 sequences, 29% occurring once. Sequences were obtained from blood. The origin of the receptors is a woman older than 75 in good health. Each CDR3 is given without its conserved first and last residue. D genes are given only for firm matches.

j_gene: TRBJ2-1
d_gene: TRBD2
len: 15
v_gene: TRBV5-4
CDR3aa: ASSRTSGGSSYNEQF

j_gene: TRBJ2-3
d_gene: TRBD2
len: 13
v_gene: TRBV7-2
CDR3aa: ASSRTSGAPDTQY

j_gene: TRBJ2-7
d_gene: TRBD1
len: 13
v_gene: TRBV7-9
CDR3aa: ASSPARGQGGEQY

j_gene: TRBJ2-7
d_gene: .
len: 11
v_gene: TRBV20-1
CDR3aa: SAPNFGTYEQY

j_gene: TRBJ1-1
d_gene: .
len: 12
v_gene: TRBV6-1
CDR3aa: ASSSFDRNTEAF

j_gene: TRBJ1-5
d_gene: .
len: 12
v_gene: TRBV6-2/TRBV6-3
CDR3aa: ASDRARGNQPQH

j_gene: TRBJ2-2
d_gene: .
len: 10
v_gene: TRBV12-3/TRBV12-4
CDR3aa: ASNLNTGELF

j_gene: TRBJ2-1
d_gene: .
len: 13
v_gene: TRBV7-8
CDR3aa: ASSSTWGKVDEQF

j_gene: TRBJ1-2
d_gene: .
len: 13
v_gene: TRBV11-3
CDR3aa: ASSLDGIGIGGYT

j_gene: TRBJ2-5
d_gene: .
len: 13
v_gene: TRBV5-1
CDR3aa: ASSSRTGSLETQY

j_gene: TRBJ2-3
d_gene: .
len: 12
v_gene: TRBV11-2
CDR3aa: ASSLDYNTDTQY

j_gene: TRBJ1-2
d_gene: TRBD1
len: 10
v_gene: TRBV29-1
CDR3aa: SSGTDFSGYT

j_gene: TRBJ2-3
d_gene: .
len: 12
v_gene: TRBV7-6
CDR3aa: ASSLASVGDTQY

j_gene: TRBJ2-2
d_gene: TRBD1
len: 13
v_gene: TRBV4-1
CDR3aa: ASSQADRGTGELF

j_gene: TRBJ2-1
d_gene: TRBD2
len: 14
v_gene: TRBV7-9
CDR3aa: ASSLSGGGVVAEQF

j_gene: TRBJ2-1
d_gene: .
len: 9
v_gene: TRBV27
CDR3aa: ATSGGLEQF

j_gene: TRBJ1-1
d_gene: .
len: 11
v_gene: TRBV15
CDR3aa: ATSRDFGTEAF

j_gene: TRBJ1-4
d_gene: TRBD1
len: 11
v_gene: TRBV2
CDR3aa: ASSELGGGILF

j_gene: TRBJ1-5
d_gene: TRBD1
len: 16
v_gene: TRBV20-1
CDR3aa: SARDPARGGSSNQPQH

j_gene: TRBJ2-3
d_gene: .
len: 14
v_gene: TRBV11-2
CDR3aa: ASSLDWGGRTDTQY

j_gene: TRBJ1-1
d_gene: .
len: 15
v_gene: TRBV27
CDR3aa: ASSLLWTAIRNTEAF

j_gene: TRBJ2-1
d_gene: TRBD2
len: 15
v_gene: TRBV4-2
CDR3aa: ASSQGQTSGGANEQF

j_gene: TRBJ2-3
d_gene: .
len: 13
v_gene: TRBV20-1
CDR3aa: SARGLSTSTDTQY